This TCR beta chain was found in a study of Tregs in tolerant kidney transplant recipients. The CDR3 has 13 amino acids. V dropped 4 bases and J dropped 2 bases, with 12 bases sitting between them. Germline V gene lookup returns CDR1 GTSNPN and CDR2 SVGIG (reference sequence). TCRdb keeps only in-frame clones here, not all; method: immunoSEQ multiplex PCR. This table holds around 52,000 clones, 65% to 85% found once. This sequence originates from a human donor in good health. Material for sequencing was CD4+ T cells from blood. The rearrangement uses TRBV30 and TRBJ2-7, with D perhaps matching TRBD2 (7 bases). CDR3 DNA: TGTGCCTGGAATAGGGGGGGGACCTACGAGCAGTACTTC. Translation: CAWNRGGTYEQYF.